The sequence of this T cell receptor beta chain was determined in a study of cytomegalovirus exposure and HLA in healthy donors. On this clone: Its specificity is unknown.

The study ran its PCR with 60 Vbeta and 13 Jbeta primers. The method was immunoSEQ multiplex PCR; TCRdb's version includes in-frame clones alone and lacks a portion of them. The table has roughly 150,000 clones, 65% to 70% seen once. Study findings and constraints: According to a later analysis, most TCR beta chains associated with CMV appeared HLA-restricted. Roughly even sequencing depth across donors was the assumption behind the presence/absence analyses.

The germline gives CDR1 MNHEY, CDR2 SMNVEV (reference sequence). The CDR3 spans 13 residues. The V end lost 1 base, the J end lost 6 bases, and 8 bases lay between the germline ends. Specimen: PBMCs. This rearrangement joins TRBV27 to TRBJ2-3; D remains ambiguous. This receptor was identified in a man aged 30 to 39 in good health and CMV-seropositive. DNA for the CDR3: TGTGCCAGCAGTTTATTCGCGTTTGATACGCAGTATTTT. Its protein product is CASSLFAFDTQYF.